A single sample is the source of the 9 T cell receptor beta chains below, sequenced in a study of response to subunit inactivated influenza vaccine. TCRdb called the RT-PCR reads again in MiXCR, with one record for every CDR3 protein. Among roughly 760,000 distinct CDR3 sequences listed, around 21% were seen once. Sequencing was performed on PBMCs from blood, taken roughly 5 days after vaccination. These receptors were obtained from a man in his fifties who received an inactivated influenza vaccine.

The rearrangement links TRBV28 to TRBJ2-5, with D unclear. This CDR3 has 15 amino acids. Germline assignment: CDR1 MDHEN and CDR2 SYDVKM. Between the trimmed V and J ends, which lost 5 bases and 0 bases, there was a span of 13 bases. The CDR3 loop reads CASSPAPTHQETQYF. Here the CDR3 DNA reads TGTGCCAGCAGTCCGGCCCCAACCCACCAAGAGACCCAGTACTTC.

This chain links TRBV6-2 or TRBV6-3 with TRBJ2-4; 9 nucleotides match TRBD1. Germline V lookup: CDR1 MNHEY, CDR2 SVGEGT. The CDR3 has 16 amino acids. With V trimmed by 0 bases and J by 3 bases, 3 bases remained unmatched. The CDR3 loop is CASSYSRTGDKNIQYF. In DNA form, the CDR3 reads TGTGCCAGCAGTTACTCTCGGACAGGGGACAAAAACATTCAGTACTTC.

This clonotype was observed a single time. The chain has TRBV18 and TRBJ2-4; the match to TRBD1 covers 8 bases. Germline trimming cut 6 bases from V and 3 bases from J; bases unmatched to any gene: 10. This CDR3 has 16 residues. CDR1 and CDR2 (germline): KGHSH, LQKENI. CDR3 in DNA: TGTGCCAGCTCCCTGGACAGGGTGATGGTCAAAAACATTCAGTACTTC. This sequence encodes CASSLDRVMVKNIQYF. The variable domain in full, with the rest retrieved from reference TRBV18 and TRBJ2-4, is NAGVMQNPRHLVRRRGQEARLRCSPMKGHSHVYWYRQLPEEGLKFMVYLQKENIIDESGMPKERFSAEFPKEGPSILRIQQVVRGDSAAYFCASSLDRVMVKNIQYFGAGTRLSVL.

This clonotype was seen repeatedly, ten times or more. This chain uses TRBV28 with TRBJ2-7; D remains unclear. The CDR3 covers 13 residues. Germline CDR1 and CDR2: MDHEN and SYDVKM. V lost 6 bases, J lost 2 bases, and 11 bases lay in between. CDR3 loop: CASSPDRPYEQYF. The CDR3 DNA sequence: TGTGCCAGCAGCCCCGACCGACCCTACGAGCAGTACTTC.

A single count supports this clonotype. The chain recombines TRBV11-2 with TRBJ2-3, with D perhaps matching TRBD2 (5 bases). Germline CDR1 is SGHAT and CDR2 is FQNNGV. This CDR3 is built from 13 residues. Trimming removed 10 bases at V and 1 base at J, with 12 bases between. CDR3 sequence reads: CATGVGRTDTQYF. The CDR3 coding sequence is TGTGCCACCGGGGTTGGGCGCACAGATACGCAGTATTTT. Looking up the rest from reference TRBV11-2 and TRBJ2-3 gives the full variable domain: EAGVAQSPRYKIIEKRQSVAFWCNPISGHATLYWYQQILGQGPKLLIQFQNNGVVDDSQLPKDRFSAERLKGVDSTLKIQPAKLEDSAVYLCATGVGRTDTQYFGPGTRLTVL.

This clonotype was counted between two and nine times. V and J are TRBV6-2 or TRBV6-3 and TRBJ2-1; D is possibly TRBD2 (6 bases). The CDR3 is 16 residues long. CDR1 and CDR2 from the germline V gene are MNHEY and SVGEGT. The ends were cut back, 6 bases at V and 0 bases at J, with 15 bases in the middle. CDR3 residues: CASSHRREDSYNEQFF. CDR3 coding DNA: TGTGCCAGCAGCCACCGAAGGGAGGACTCCTACAATGAGCAGTTCTTC.

This clonotype was counted only a few times. The gene calls are TRBV5-6 and TRBJ1-2, with TRBD1 matching 7 bases. CDR1 SGHDT and CDR2 YYEEEE come from the germline V gene. The CDR3 runs to 13 residues. V lost 4 bases to trimming and J lost 6 bases; unmatched junction nucleotides: 6. The chain's CDR3 is CASSHGTADGYTF. The CDR3 region has the DNA TGTGCCAGCAGCCACGGGACAGCCGATGGCTACACCTTC.

This clonotype was observed a handful of times. For the CDR3, the DNA is TGTGCCAGCAGTTTAACGGGACTAGCGGGACTGAGTGAGCAGTTCTTC. Its translation: CASSLTGLAGLSEQFF. The chain is built from TRBV27 and TRBJ2-1, with 13 positions matching TRBD2. From germline, CDR1 is MNHEY and CDR2 SMNVEV (reference sequence). The V and J ends lost 2 bases and 9 bases, in that order; junction bases with no gene match: 7. The CDR3 spans 16 residues.

The CDR3 bases are TGTGCCAGCAGGGAGACAGATACGCAGTATTTT. It specifies CASRETDTQYF. This chain uses TRBV7-2 with TRBJ2-3, with D hard to call. Trimming left V 6 bases short and J 3 bases short, with 4 bases between. Looked up from germline, CDR1 is SGHTA and CDR2 is FQGNSA. The CDR3 consists of 11 residues.